The clone carrying this T cell receptor (beta chain) has just a few counts. Its antigen is still unknown. Within the sample, other DNA sequences also encode this same CDR3. The CDR3 extends over 11 amino acids. Trimming shortened V by 6 bases and J by 5 bases, and 8 bases separated the two germline ends. CDR1 KGHSH and CDR2 LQKENI come from the germline V gene. The data originate from a study of beta chain features in type 1 diabetes. Notes on the study in general: Sequencing the cDNA could make cells with high TCR expression show up more than they should. VDJ junctions from patients with type 1 diabetes contained fewer insertions and more deletions. The question left open here concerned HLA type influencing TCRB rearrangement. Researchers report that Type 1 diabetes patients had moderately but significantly shorter TCRB CDR3s across all four CD4+ subsets.

Expressed TCRB transcripts were sequenced because the entire RNA isolate underwent reverse transcription. The data were produced by immunoSEQ multiplex PCR, yet TCRdb's version contains in-frame clones alone and is incomplete. The sample shows hundreds of thousands of clones, 7.5% to 9% of them seen only once. The V call is TRBV18, the J call TRBJ2-7; D is undetermined. The sample taken for sequencing was central memory CD4+ T cells from blood. The origin of this receptor is a woman under 30 in good health. CDR3 in amino acids: CASSPQDEQYF. The CDR3 DNA reads as TGTGCCAGCTCGCCTCAAGACGAGCAGTACTTC.